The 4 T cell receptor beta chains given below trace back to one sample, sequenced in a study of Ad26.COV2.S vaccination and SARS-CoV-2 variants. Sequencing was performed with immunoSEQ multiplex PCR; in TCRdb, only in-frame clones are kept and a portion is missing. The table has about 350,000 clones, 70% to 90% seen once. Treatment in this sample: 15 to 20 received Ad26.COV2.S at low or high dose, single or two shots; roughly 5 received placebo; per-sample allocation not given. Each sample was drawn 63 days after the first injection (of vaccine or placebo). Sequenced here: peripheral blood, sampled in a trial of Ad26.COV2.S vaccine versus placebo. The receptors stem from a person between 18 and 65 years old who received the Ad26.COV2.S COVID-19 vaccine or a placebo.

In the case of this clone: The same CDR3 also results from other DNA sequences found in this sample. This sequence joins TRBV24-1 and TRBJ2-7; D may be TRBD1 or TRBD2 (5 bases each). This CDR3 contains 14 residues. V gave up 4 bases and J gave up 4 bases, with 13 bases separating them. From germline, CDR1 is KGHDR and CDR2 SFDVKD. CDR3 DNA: TGTGCCACCAGTGAGTCCGGGACGGCATACGAGCAGTACTTC. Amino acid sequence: CATSESGTAYEQYF.

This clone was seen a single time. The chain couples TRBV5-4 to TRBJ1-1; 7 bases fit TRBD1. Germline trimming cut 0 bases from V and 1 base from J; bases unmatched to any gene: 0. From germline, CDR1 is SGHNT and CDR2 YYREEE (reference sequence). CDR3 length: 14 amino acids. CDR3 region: CASSLDRGNTEAFF. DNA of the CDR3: TGTGCCAGCAGCTTGGACAGGGGGAACACTGAAGCTTTCTTT.

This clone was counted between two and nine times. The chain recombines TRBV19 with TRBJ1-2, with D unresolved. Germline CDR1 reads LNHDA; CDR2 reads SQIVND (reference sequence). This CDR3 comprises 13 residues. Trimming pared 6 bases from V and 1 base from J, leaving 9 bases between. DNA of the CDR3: TGTGCCAGTAGCCAGACCGTTAACTATGGCTACACCTTC. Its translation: CASSQTVNYGYTF.

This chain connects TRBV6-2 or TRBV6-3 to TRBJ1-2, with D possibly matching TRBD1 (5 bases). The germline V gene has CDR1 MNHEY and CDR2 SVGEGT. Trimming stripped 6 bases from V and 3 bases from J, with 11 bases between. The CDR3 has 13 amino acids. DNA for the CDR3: TGTGCCAGCAGCATCAGGGAATACTATGGCTACACCTTC. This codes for CASSIREYYGYTF.